Listed here are 4 T cell receptor beta chains from one sample, sequenced in a study of cytomegalovirus exposure and HLA in healthy donors. It was with 60 Vbeta and 13 Jbeta primers that the PCR ran. The table came from immunoSEQ multiplex PCR; TCRdb's copy has only in-frame clones and leaves some out. The profile shows approximately 69,000 clones, 74% of them singletons. Sequenced sample: PBMCs. Receptors were obtained from a woman under 40 in good health and CMV-seropositive.

The chain joins TRBV5-6 to TRBJ2-3; a weak D match, TRBD2 (5 bases). CDR1 SGHDT and CDR2 YYEEEE come from the germline V gene. The germline V and J ends were trimmed by 4 bases and 13 bases, with 19 bases remaining between them. The CDR3 is 13 residues long. DNA for the CDR3: TGTGCCAGCAGCCTCATCTTTGGGGTGGGAGAGTATTTT. Translated, it gives CASSLIFGVGEYF.

This clone has just one count. The chain employs TRBV28 and TRBJ2-3; D unresolved. Germline loops: CDR1 MDHEN, CDR2 SYDVKM. Trimming cost V 6 bases and J 9 bases, with 13 bases left between them. This CDR3 contains 12 residues. CDR3 coding DNA: TGTGCCAGCAGAAAATGGTCAGGCACGCAGTATTTT. Protein: CASRKWSGTQYF.

V is TRBV28 and J is TRBJ1-5; 7 bases line up with TRBD1. V lost 6 bases, J lost 0 bases, and 2 bases stayed unmatched. Germline-derived CDR1 and CDR2 are MDHEN and SYDVKM. The CDR3 runs to 14 residues. The CDR3 coding sequence is TGTGCCAGCAGGCAGGGGGGTAGCAATCAGCCCCAGCATTTT. The encoded protein is CASRQGGSNQPQHF.

This clone was detected only a few times. The chain joins TRBV25-1 to TRBJ1-1, with no clear D. The CDR3 sequence is 13 residues long. V gave up 2 bases and J gave up 1 base, with 5 bases separating them. CDR1 is MGHDK, CDR2 SYGVNS, per germline. CDR3 in amino acids: CASSEGGNTEAFF. DNA of the CDR3: TGTGCCAGCAGTGAAGGAGGGAACACTGAAGCTTTCTTT.